The rows below give T cell receptor beta chains drawn from one sample of a study of Graves' ophthalmopathy and Graves' hyperthyroidism. Via MiXCR, TCRdb re-called the multiplex PCR reads, giving one row per CDR3 protein. The repertoire holds around 400,000 distinct CDR3 sequences, with around 18% as singletons. The sequenced sample consisted of peripheral blood. These receptors originate from a young woman with Graves' ophthalmopathy. Both conserved end residues are part of each CDR3. D genes are given only for firm matches. Not all rows give a size; the values are once, few, many and, for expanded clones, a class.

d_call: NA; cdr3_length: 15; clone_size: many; j_call: TRBJ2-1; v_call: TRBV11-2; cdr3_nt: TGTGCCAGCAGCTTAAGGGGTTTCTCCTACAATGAGCAGTTCTTC; cdr3_aa: CASSLRGFSYNEQFF
d_call: TRBD2; cdr3_length: 16; clone_size: many; j_call: TRBJ2-7; v_call: TRBV9; cdr3_nt: TGTGCCAGCAGCGTAGATGGACTAGCGGGAGGTGACGAGCAGTACTTC; cdr3_aa: CASSVDGLAGGDEQYF
d_call: TRBD2; cdr3_length: 17; clone_size: many; j_call: TRBJ2-7; v_call: TRBV6-2/TRBV6-3; cdr3_nt: TGTGCCAGCAGTCCCCTACCCGGGACTAGCGGGAGGTACGAGCAGTACTTC; cdr3_aa: CASSPLPGTSGRYEQYF
d_call: NA; cdr3_length: 15; clone_size: few; j_call: TRBJ2-6; v_call: TRBV30; cdr3_nt: TGTGCCTGGAGTGTACGCTCGGTGGAATTGGGCGTCCTGACTTTC; cdr3_aa: CAWSVRSVELGVLTF
d_call: NA; cdr3_length: 16; clone_size: NA; j_call: TRBJ2-5; v_call: TRBV6-5; cdr3_nt: TGTGCCAGCAGTTACTCCCCCTTCCTGGACCAAGAGACCCAGTACTTC; cdr3_aa: CASSYSPFLDQETQYF
d_call: NA; cdr3_length: 15; clone_size: NA; j_call: TRBJ2-2; v_call: TRBV7-3; cdr3_nt: TGTGCCAGCAGCTTAACGGAGGTTAACACCGGGGAGCTGTTTTTT; cdr3_aa: CASSLTEVNTGELFF
d_call: NA; cdr3_length: 14; clone_size: many; j_call: TRBJ1-5; v_call: TRBV6-2/TRBV6-3; cdr3_nt: TGTGCCAGCAGTTACGGGGTGGAAAATCAGCCCCAGCATTTT; cdr3_aa: CASSYGVENQPQHF
d_call: NA; cdr3_length: 13; clone_size: many; j_call: TRBJ2-5; v_call: TRBV6-1; cdr3_nt: TGTGCCAGCAGCGCCGGGCCCGAAGAGACCCAGTACTTC; cdr3_aa: CASSAGPEETQYF
d_call: TRBD1; cdr3_length: 14; clone_size: many; j_call: TRBJ1-2; v_call: TRBV28; cdr3_nt: TGTGCCAGCAGTTTTTTAGGGGGACAGGGGGTACCCGAATTC; cdr3_aa: CASSFLGGQGVPEF
d_call: NA; cdr3_length: 13; clone_size: many; j_call: TRBJ2-5; v_call: TRBV30; cdr3_nt: TGTGCCTGGAGTGTGGGTCTAGGAGAGACCCAGTACTTC; cdr3_aa: CAWSVGLGETQYF
d_call: NA; cdr3_length: 15; clone_size: many; j_call: TRBJ2-5; v_call: TRBV27; cdr3_nt: TGTGCCAGCAGTTTAGGTCCAGTAGGGGAAAGGACCCAGTACTTC; cdr3_aa: CASSLGPVGERTQYF
d_call: NA; cdr3_length: 15; clone_size: many; j_call: TRBJ1-2; v_call: TRBV4-1; cdr3_nt: TGCGCCAGCAGCCAAGCCCCACTTGTCCGCTCCGGCTACACCTTC; cdr3_aa: CASSQAPLVRSGYTF
d_call: NA; cdr3_length: 13; clone_size: many; j_call: TRBJ1-1; v_call: TRBV20-1; cdr3_nt: TGCAGTGCTAGGGGGGGTGTGGGCACTGAAGCTTTCTTT; cdr3_aa: CSARGGVGTEAFF
d_call: NA; cdr3_length: 14; clone_size: many; j_call: TRBJ2-7; v_call: TRBV4-3; cdr3_nt: TGCGCCAGCAGCCAGGCCTCCCTAGGCTACGAGCAGTACTTC; cdr3_aa: CASSQASLGYEQYF
d_call: NA; cdr3_length: 14; clone_size: many; j_call: TRBJ2-2; v_call: TRBV24-1; cdr3_nt: TGTGCCACCAGTGATTTCCACAGGGCCGGGGAGCTGTTTTTT; cdr3_aa: CATSDFHRAGELFF
d_call: NA; cdr3_length: 13; clone_size: many; j_call: TRBJ1-1; v_call: TRBV28; cdr3_nt: TGTGCCAGCACTTTCCCTAGGGGCACTGAAGCTTTCTTT; cdr3_aa: CASTFPRGTEAFF
d_call: NA; cdr3_length: 14; clone_size: many; j_call: TRBJ2-7; v_call: TRBV4-2; cdr3_nt: TGTGCCAGCAGCCAAGATCTTGAGACTACCGAGCAGTACTTC; cdr3_aa: CASSQDLETTEQYF
d_call: TRBD1; cdr3_length: 15; clone_size: many; j_call: TRBJ1-1; v_call: TRBV6-1; cdr3_nt: TGTGCCAGCAGCGGAGACAGGGTCCCGAACACTGAAGCTTTCTTT; cdr3_aa: CASSGDRVPNTEAFF
d_call: NA; cdr3_length: 15; clone_size: many; j_call: TRBJ1-1; v_call: TRBV29-1; cdr3_nt: TGCAGCGTTGAAGGGGGACACAGGCTTTTGGCTGAAGCTTTCTTT; cdr3_aa: CSVEGGHRLLAEAFF
d_call: NA; cdr3_length: 12; clone_size: many; j_call: TRBJ1-1; v_call: TRBV28; cdr3_nt: TGTGCCAGCAGAGACATTAACACTGAAGCTTTCTTT; cdr3_aa: CASRDINTEAFF
d_call: NA; cdr3_length: 15; clone_size: many; j_call: TRBJ1-1; v_call: TRBV10-3; cdr3_nt: TGTGCCATCAGTGATTTGGGGGGAAGGAGCACTGAAGCTTTCTTT; cdr3_aa: CAISDLGGRSTEAFF
d_call: NA; cdr3_length: 13; clone_size: many; j_call: TRBJ1-5; v_call: TRBV7-2; cdr3_nt: TGTGCCAGCAGCTTACAAAGAGATCAGCCCCAGCATTTT; cdr3_aa: CASSLQRDQPQHF
d_call: NA; cdr3_length: 15; clone_size: many; j_call: TRBJ2-2; v_call: TRBV20-1; cdr3_nt: TGCAGTGCTAGAGGGGCCAGGGGGGTGGCCGGGGAGCTGTTTTTT; cdr3_aa: CSARGARGVAGELFF
d_call: NA; cdr3_length: 16; clone_size: many; j_call: TRBJ1-1; v_call: TRBV3-1; cdr3_nt: TGTGCCAGCAGCCATGGGGGGTGGGAGGGCTACACTGAAGCTTTCTTT; cdr3_aa: CASSHGGWEGYTEAFF
d_call: TRBD2; cdr3_length: 15; clone_size: NA; j_call: TRBJ2-7; v_call: TRBV4-1; cdr3_nt: TGCGCCAGCAGCCACGTTTTAGCGGGAGAGGACGAGCAGTACTTC; cdr3_aa: CASSHVLAGEDEQYF
d_call: TRBD2; cdr3_length: 15; clone_size: many; j_call: TRBJ2-7; v_call: TRBV7-2; cdr3_nt: TGTGCCAGCAGCTTGACTAGCGGGGGGACGTACGAGCAGTACTTC; cdr3_aa: CASSLTSGGTYEQYF
d_call: NA; cdr3_length: 15; clone_size: many; j_call: TRBJ1-1; v_call: TRBV20-1; cdr3_nt: TGCAGTGCTAGTCCCTTGAAGGGGGTTTTCACTGAAGCTTTCTTT; cdr3_aa: CSASPLKGVFTEAFF
d_call: TRBD1; cdr3_length: 15; clone_size: many; j_call: TRBJ2-5; v_call: TRBV19; cdr3_nt: TGTGCCAGTAGTGTCGGGACAGGGTGGCAAGAGACCCAGTACTTC; cdr3_aa: CASSVGTGWQETQYF
d_call: TRBD1; cdr3_length: 16; clone_size: many; j_call: TRBJ1-1; v_call: TRBV9; cdr3_nt: TGTGCCAGCAGCGTAGGGGACAGTAGGGAAAACACTGAAGCTTTCTTT; cdr3_aa: CASSVGDSRENTEAFF
d_call: NA; cdr3_length: 13; clone_size: many; j_call: TRBJ1-1; v_call: TRBV6-5; cdr3_nt: TGTGCCAGCAGTTACTCGACCGGGACTGAAGCTTTCTTT; cdr3_aa: CASSYSTGTEAFF
d_call: TRBD1; cdr3_length: 15; clone_size: many; j_call: TRBJ1-1; v_call: TRBV7-6; cdr3_nt: TGTGCCAGCAGCTTAGCGGGACAGGGGGCCTCTGAAGCTTTCTTT; cdr3_aa: CASSLAGQGASEAFF
d_call: TRBD1; cdr3_length: 16; clone_size: many; j_call: TRBJ1-5; v_call: TRBV30; cdr3_nt: TGTGCCTGGAGTGTCCGGACAGGCGCTAGCAATCAGCCCCAGCATTTT; cdr3_aa: CAWSVRTGASNQPQHF
d_call: NA; cdr3_length: 11; clone_size: many; j_call: TRBJ2-2; v_call: TRBV15; cdr3_nt: TGTGCCACCAGCAAGGGGGGGGAGCTGTTTTTT; cdr3_aa: CATSKGGELFF
d_call: TRBD2; cdr3_length: 16; clone_size: many; j_call: TRBJ2-5; v_call: TRBV28; cdr3_nt: TGTGCCAGCAGTTTAAGAGCGGGGGGACCCCAAGAGACCCAGTACTTC; cdr3_aa: CASSLRAGGPQETQYF
d_call: TRBD1; cdr3_length: 16; clone_size: many; j_call: TRBJ1-6; v_call: TRBV30; cdr3_nt: TGTGCCTGGAGGGGGACAGGGATATCGTTCGGTTCACCCCTCCACTTT; cdr3_aa: CAWRGTGISFGSPLHF
d_call: NA; cdr3_length: 13; clone_size: many; j_call: TRBJ2-7; v_call: TRBV7-2; cdr3_nt: TGTGCCAGCAGTCCCGGACGGCCCTACGAGCAGTACTTC; cdr3_aa: CASSPGRPYEQYF
d_call: NA; cdr3_length: 15; clone_size: many; j_call: TRBJ1-2; v_call: TRBV4-3; cdr3_nt: TGCGCCAGCAGCCAAGATCAGGGTGGGAACTATGGCTACACCTTC; cdr3_aa: CASSQDQGGNYGYTF
d_call: TRBD1; cdr3_length: 15; clone_size: many; j_call: TRBJ1-2; v_call: TRBV2; cdr3_nt: TGTGCCAGCAGTGAAACCACAGGGGGCGCGGGTGGCTACACCTTC; cdr3_aa: CASSETTGGAGGYTF
d_call: TRBD1; cdr3_length: 14; clone_size: many; j_call: TRBJ2-7; v_call: TRBV6-2/TRBV6-3; cdr3_nt: TGTGCCAGCAGTTTGACAGGGTCTACCTACGAGCAGTACTTC; cdr3_aa: CASSLTGSTYEQYF
d_call: TRBD1; cdr3_length: 12; clone_size: many; j_call: TRBJ2-3; v_call: TRBV25-1; cdr3_nt: TGTGCCAGCTGGGACAGGGGAGATACGCAGTATTTT; cdr3_aa: CASWDRGDTQYF
d_call: NA; cdr3_length: 15; clone_size: many; j_call: TRBJ2-5; v_call: TRBV9; cdr3_nt: TGTGCCAGCAGCGCCCAGGGGAGTTGGCAAGAGACCCAGTACTTC; cdr3_aa: CASSAQGSWQETQYF
d_call: NA; cdr3_length: 15; clone_size: NA; j_call: TRBJ1-5; v_call: TRBV11-2; cdr3_nt: TGTGCCAGCAGCTTAGAGGGGTCCGCGGGACAGCCCCAGCATTTT; cdr3_aa: CASSLEGSAGQPQHF
d_call: NA; cdr3_length: 14; clone_size: many; j_call: TRBJ2-2; v_call: TRBV11-2; cdr3_nt: TGTGCCAGCAGCCTAAAGGCCAGGTCCGGGGAGCTGTTTTTT; cdr3_aa: CASSLKARSGELFF